The 27 T cell receptor beta chains below all came from one sample that was sequenced in a study of shared clonotypes between healthy human individuals. Profiling relied on immunoSEQ multiplex PCR, and the TCRdb table lists in-frame clones only, not all of them. The table records about 2.4 million clones, 93% of them present only once. The sequenced sample consisted of naive CD4+ T cells from PBMCs. Specified subset: CD45RA+ positively selected. Receptors originate from a man younger than 35 in good health. Some clones in this sample may be carry-over from other donors' samples.

Remarks on this clone: The identical CDR3 is also encoded by other nucleotide sequences in the sample. The genes are TRBV28 and TRBJ1-2; 8 positions match TRBD1. Germline values: CDR1 MDHEN, CDR2 SYDVKM. This CDR3 is 13 amino acids long. The V segment lost 4 bases and the J segment 8 bases; nucleotides outside the gene matches: 6. CDR3 in DNA: TGTGCCAGCAGTTCCGGACAGGGTGGAGGCTACACCTTC. Protein product: CASSSGQGGGYTF.

Worth noting for this clone: Other nucleotide sequences from this sample produce the same CDR3. The rearrangement links TRBV28 to TRBJ1-2, with D hard to call. The CDR3 runs to 12 residues. The germline V gene encodes CDR1 MDHEN and CDR2 SYDVKM. V was pared by 5 bases and J by 4 bases, with 8 bases between. As DNA, the CDR3 is TGTGCCAGCAGTCCGGGCCCCTATGGCTACACCTTC. Translation: CASSPGPYGYTF.

The rearrangement links TRBV6-1 to TRBJ1-1; a weak D match, TRBD1 (5 bases). CDR3 length: 14 residues. Per germline, CDR1 MNHNS and CDR2 SASEGT. V lost 2 bases and J 5 bases, leaving 12 bases between the germline ends. The CDR3 DNA is TGTGCCAGCAGTGAAATTTTCAGGGCTACTGAAGCTTTCTTT. Translation gives CASSEIFRATEAFF.

J is TRBJ2-1 and V is TRBV6-5; 8 bases align to TRBD2. CDR3 length: 16 residues. Germline-derived CDR1 and CDR2 are MNHEY and SVGAGI. J gave up 6 bases and V 0 bases, and 7 bases lay outside the gene matches. This CDR3 reads CASSYSGGRSGNEQFF. The CDR3, as DNA: TGTGCCAGCAGTTACTCGGGCGGGAGGTCGGGCAATGAGCAGTTCTTC.

The chain uses TRBV6-5 and TRBJ2-7, with no clear D. The CDR3 runs to 13 residues. CDR1 is MNHEY, CDR2 SVGAGI, per germline. Trimming pared 4 bases from V and 6 bases from J, leaving 13 bases between. CDR3 protein: CASSFFGGGEQYF. In DNA, the CDR3 is TGTGCCAGCAGTTTCTTCGGTGGCGGCGAGCAGTACTTC.

Written as DNA, the CDR3 is TGTGCCAGCAGCCGCACAGGGTTACGGGAAAAACTGTTTTTT. It specifies CASSRTGLREKLFF. The chain has TRBV5-6 and TRBJ1-4, with a weak D call TRBD1 (6 bases). The CDR3 sequence is 14 residues long. Germline V gene sequence: CDR1 SGHDT, CDR2 YYEEEE. V was cut by 4 bases and J by 8 bases, with 15 bases left in between. Filled out from reference TRBV5-6 and TRBJ1-4, the complete variable domain reads DAGVTQSPTHLIKTRGQQVTLRCSPKSGHDTVSWYQQALGQGPQFIFQYYEEEERQRGNFPDRFSGHQFPNYSSELNVNALLLGDSALYLCASSRTGLREKLFFGSGTQLSVL.

This sequence joins TRBV6-6 and TRBJ2-3; the match to TRBD2 covers 9 bases. Germline loops: CDR1 MNHNY, CDR2 SVGAGI (reference sequence). V lost 6 bases and J lost 2; bases outside the gene matches: 6. This CDR3 contains 15 residues. The CDR3 nucleotides read TGTGCCAGCAGCTACAGACTAGCGGTCACAGATACGCAGTATTTT. This translates into CASSYRLAVTDTQYF.

The rearrangement links TRBV6-6 to TRBJ1-2; D is possibly TRBD1 (6 bases). Trimming pared 4 bases from V and 6 bases from J, leaving 15 bases between. This CDR3 comprises 14 residues. Germline CDR1 reads MNHNY; CDR2 reads SVGAGI (reference sequence). The CDR3 DNA sequence: TGTGCCAGCAGTTCTTCAGGGGTCGCTAATGGCTACACCTTC. Translated, it gives CASSSSGVANGYTF.

The genes are TRBV19 and TRBJ2-5, with 9 bases matching TRBD2. The ends lost 3 bases at V and 5 bases at J; junction bases unmatched: 16. CDR3 size: 18 residues. Germline CDR1 LNHDA, CDR2 SQIVND (reference sequence). Here the CDR3 reads CASSIVALAGPRGETQYF. The CDR3, as DNA: TGTGCCAGTAGTATCGTAGCCCTAGCGGGACCCCGGGGCGAGACCCAGTACTTC.

This clone showed up just a few times. The chain couples TRBV5-4 to TRBJ2-2; D gene unclear. Germline V lookup: CDR1 SGHNT, CDR2 YYREEE (reference sequence). V shed 1 base and J shed 6 bases, with 4 bases lying between them. The CDR3 loop spans 12 amino acids. Here the CDR3 DNA reads TGTGCCAGCAGCTTGTGGGCCGGGGAGCTGTTTTTT. This gives the protein CASSLWAGELFF.

This clone appeared a single time. The chain's CDR3 is CASSWPSVGDHQPQHF. CDR3 bases: TGTGCCAGCAGTTGGCCTTCCGTCGGGGATCATCAGCCCCAGCATTTT. This rearrangement joins TRBV28 to TRBJ1-5, with D uncertain. The CDR3 totals 16 residues. Germline assignment: CDR1 MDHEN and CDR2 SYDVKM. V was pared by 4 bases and J by 5 bases, with 18 bases between.

This clone has just a few counts. The rearrangement joins TRBV7-9 to TRBJ1-1; no reliable D call. With 7 bases removed from V and 1 base from J, the gap between germline ends came to 10 bases. The CDR3 covers 13 residues. Germline V gene data show CDR1 as SEHNR and CDR2 as FQNEAQ (reference sequence). The chain's CDR3 is CASIRNENTEAFF. CDR3 nucleotide sequence: TGTGCCAGCATACGCAATGAGAACACTGAAGCTTTCTTT.

This chain uses TRBV28 with TRBJ2-7; no clear D gene. CDR3 length equals 15 residues. V gave up 3 bases and J gave up 2 bases, with 14 bases separating them. Germline lookup yields CDR1 MDHEN and CDR2 SYDVKM. The CDR3 DNA is TGTGCCAGCAGTTTGCTATCAGTGGCAGCCTACGAGCAGTACTTC. Residues: CASSLLSVAAYEQYF.

The genes are TRBV7-3 and TRBJ2-5; either TRBD1 or TRBD2 may supply D (5 bases each). Germline V gene lookup returns CDR1 SGHTA and CDR2 FQGTGA. Trimming stripped 5 bases from V and 7 bases from J, with 23 bases between. The CDR3 loop spans 16 amino acids. Here the CDR3 DNA reads TGTGCCAGCAGCCCAGGACATCAAGACGGTCGGGGGACCCAGTACTTC. Translation gives CASSPGHQDGRGTQYF.

The V call is TRBV5-4, the J call TRBJ1-2; D ambiguous. V shed 4 bases and J shed 3 bases, with 16 bases lying between them. Germline V gene sequence: CDR1 SGHNT, CDR2 YYREEE (reference sequence). This CDR3 is 15 amino acids long. The CDR3 reads CASSGGPARDYGYTF. The CDR3 DNA reads TGTGCCAGCAGCGGAGGACCTGCACGAGACTATGGCTACACCTTC.

The gene calls are TRBV7-9 and TRBJ1-1, with 8 bases identical to TRBD1. Germline V gene data show CDR1 as SEHNR and CDR2 as FQNEAQ (reference sequence). The CDR3 is made up of 14 amino acids. The ends lost 7 bases at V and 5 bases at J; junction bases unmatched: 9. In DNA form, the CDR3 reads TGTGCCAGCACTTTGGGACAGGCTAAAACTGAAGCTTTCTTT. It yields the protein CASTLGQAKTEAFF.

In the case of this clone: The junction and the germline gene differ at one end; a read error may be behind it. J is TRBJ1-3 and V is TRBV7-9, with D unresolved. Germline V gives CDR1 SEHNR, CDR2 FQNEAQ (reference sequence). The CDR3 is made up of 11 amino acids. CDR3 protein: CASSSTLGLDF. The CDR3 DNA reads TGTGCCAGCAGCTCGACATTAGGACTCGATTTT.

The V gene is TRBV28, the J gene TRBJ2-7, with D hard to call. Germline CDR1 reads MDHEN; CDR2 reads SYDVKM. The CDR3 is 14 amino acids. V was cut by 4 bases and J by 0 bases, with 10 bases left in between. The CDR3 region is CASSSPPNSYEQYF. The CDR3 coding sequence is TGTGCCAGCAGTTCACCCCCAAACTCCTACGAGCAGTACTTC.

The chain has TRBV10-1 and TRBJ2-4; 8 bases match TRBD2. This CDR3 spans 15 amino acids. Germline CDR1 reads WNHNN; CDR2 reads SYGVQD (reference sequence). Trimming at V came to 0 bases and at J to 8 bases, leaving 6 bases not matched to a gene. The CDR3: CASSESRGAKDIQYF. The CDR3 DNA sequence: TGCGCCAGCAGTGAGTCGCGGGGGGCGAAGGACATTCAGTACTTC.

Details on this clone: The same CDR3 is also encoded by other DNA sequences in this sample. The chain links TRBV30 to TRBJ1-1; D uncertain. CDR1 and CDR2 (germline): GTSNPN, SVGIG (reference sequence). V dropped 0 bases and J dropped 1 base, with 3 bases sitting between them. CDR3 size: 12 residues. CDR3 region: CAWSVGNTEAFF. In nucleotides, the CDR3 is TGTGCCTGGAGTGTGGGGAACACTGAAGCTTTCTTT.

The rearrangement uses TRBV30 and TRBJ2-3; 8 bases are shared with TRBD2. After removal of 4 bases from V and 4 bases from J, the junction contained 22 bases not matched to a gene. The length of the CDR3 is 19 residues. The germline CDR1 and CDR2 sequences are GTSNPN and SVGIG (reference sequence). Written as DNA, the CDR3 is TGTGCCTGGAAAGGGGGTAAAGGCTTGATAGCGGGAAGCCCAGATACGCAGTATTTT. As protein: CAWKGGKGLIAGSPDTQYF.

This clone was picked up one time. The chain couples TRBV21-1 to TRBJ2-7; the table's D call, TRBD1, has no DNA check behind it. TRBV21-1 is termed a pseudogene. The CDR3 spans 15 residues. Written as DNA, the CDR3 is TGTGCCAGCAGCAAAACCTGGACAGGGCCCTACGAGCAGTACTTC. Translating it yields CASSKTWTGPYEQYF.

This clone was picked up one time. V gene TRBV5-4 combines with J gene TRBJ2-7, with D possibly matching TRBD1 (6 bases). V was shortened by 5 bases and J by 6 bases, with 18 bases between the two germline ends. Germline values: CDR1 SGHNT, CDR2 YYREEE (reference sequence). This CDR3 has 14 residues. Here the CDR3 DNA reads TGTGCCAGCAGTTCCCGGGACACCCACCCCGAGCAGTACTTC. Translation: CASSSRDTHPEQYF.

The chain has TRBV7-2 and TRBJ2-7; D may correspond to TRBD1 or TRBD2 (5 bases each). Germline assignment: CDR1 SGHTA and CDR2 FQGNSA. V was pared by 1 base and J by 6 bases, with 13 bases between. The CDR3 is 14 residues long. CDR3 bases: TGTGCCAGCAGCTTAGGAGGGCAGGGACGCGAGCAGTACTTC. This gives the protein CASSLGGQGREQYF.

The chain combines TRBV4-1 with TRBJ2-2; weak D call: TRBD2 (6 bases). V was pared by 5 bases and J by 12 bases, with 13 bases between. Looked up from germline, CDR1 is MGHRA and CDR2 is YSYEKL. CDR3 length: 12 residues. The CDR3 DNA follows: TGCGCCAGCAGCTCGGGGGAGGCCCAGCTGTTTTTT. Translation: CASSSGEAQLFF.

This clone was picked up one time. The chain has TRBV11-3 and TRBJ2-2; 11 bases are a match to TRBD2. Per the germline V gene, CDR1 is SGHNT and CDR2 is YENEEA. The CDR3 spans 15 residues. V was pared by 5 bases and J by 8 bases, with 7 bases of the junction left unmatched. CDR3: CASSTGLAGGGELFF. The CDR3 nucleotides read TGTGCCAGCAGCACCGGACTAGCGGGTGGGGGGGAGCTGTTTTTT.

The chain couples TRBV5-6 to TRBJ2-3; D ambiguous. This CDR3 contains 14 residues. V lost 1 base to trimming and J lost 2 bases, with 8 bases between them. Germline V gene lookup returns CDR1 SGHDT and CDR2 YYEEEE. The CDR3 here is CASSLIPTTDTQYF. In nucleotides, the CDR3 is TGTGCCAGCAGCTTGATTCCGACCACAGATACGCAGTATTTT. Together with reference TRBV5-6 and TRBJ2-3, the CDR3 gives the full variable domain: DAGVTQSPTHLIKTRGQQVTLRCSPKSGHDTVSWYQQALGQGPQFIFQYYEEEERQRGNFPDRFSGHQFPNYSSELNVNALLLGDSALYLCASSLIPTTDTQYFGPGTRLTVL.